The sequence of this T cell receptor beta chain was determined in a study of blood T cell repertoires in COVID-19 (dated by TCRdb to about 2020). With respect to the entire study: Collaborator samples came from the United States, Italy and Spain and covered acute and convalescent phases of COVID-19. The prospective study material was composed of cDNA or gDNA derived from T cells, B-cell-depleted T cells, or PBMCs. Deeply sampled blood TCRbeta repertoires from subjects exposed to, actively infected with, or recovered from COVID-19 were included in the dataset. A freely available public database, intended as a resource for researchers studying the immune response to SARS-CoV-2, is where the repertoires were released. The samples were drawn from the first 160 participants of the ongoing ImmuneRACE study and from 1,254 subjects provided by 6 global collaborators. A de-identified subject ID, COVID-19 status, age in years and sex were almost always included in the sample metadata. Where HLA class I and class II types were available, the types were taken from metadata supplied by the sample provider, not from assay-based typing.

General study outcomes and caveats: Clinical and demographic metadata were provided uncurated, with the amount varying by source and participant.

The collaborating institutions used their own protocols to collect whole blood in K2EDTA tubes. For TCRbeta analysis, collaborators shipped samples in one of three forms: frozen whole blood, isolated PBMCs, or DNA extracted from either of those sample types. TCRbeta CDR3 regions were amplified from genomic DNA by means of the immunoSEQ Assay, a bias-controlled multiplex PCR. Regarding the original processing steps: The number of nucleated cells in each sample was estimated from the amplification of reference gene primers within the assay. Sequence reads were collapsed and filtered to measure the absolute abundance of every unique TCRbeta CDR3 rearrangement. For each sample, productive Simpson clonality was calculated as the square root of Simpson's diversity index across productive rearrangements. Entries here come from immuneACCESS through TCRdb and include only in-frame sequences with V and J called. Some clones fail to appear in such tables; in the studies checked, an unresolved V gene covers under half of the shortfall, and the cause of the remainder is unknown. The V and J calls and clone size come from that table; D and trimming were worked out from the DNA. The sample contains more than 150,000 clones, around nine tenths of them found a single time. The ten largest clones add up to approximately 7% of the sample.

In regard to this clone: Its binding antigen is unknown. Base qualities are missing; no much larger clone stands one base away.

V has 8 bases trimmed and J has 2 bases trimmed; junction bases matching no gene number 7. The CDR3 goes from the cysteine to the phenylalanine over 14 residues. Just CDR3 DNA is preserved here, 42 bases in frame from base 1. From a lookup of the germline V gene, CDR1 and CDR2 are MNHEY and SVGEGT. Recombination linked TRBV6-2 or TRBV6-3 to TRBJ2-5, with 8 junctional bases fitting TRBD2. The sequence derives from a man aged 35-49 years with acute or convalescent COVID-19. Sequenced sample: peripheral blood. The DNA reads TGTGCCAGCCGCCCCGGGGGGGCACAAGAGACCCAGTACTTC. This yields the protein CASRPGGAQETQYF.